Reported below is one T cell receptor beta chain. Antigen: not known. Carrying UMI labels, the TRB cDNA libraries were prepared through 5' RACE. Using the 5' RACE reads, TCRdb records one entry per CDR3 protein without DNA. The specimen's table records 55,000 to 75,000 distinct CDR3 sequences. The entry originates in a study of CXCR3-negative and CXCR3-positive naive CD8 T cells. Across the study: The total count of TRB reads reached 130 million to 150 million, and each library contributed about 1.5 +/- 0.3 million.

Germline-derived CDR1 and CDR2 are LGHNA and YSLEER. This CDR3 is built from 14 residues. Naive CD8+ T cells displayed a CD45RO-CCR7+CD27+CD95- phenotype. Overall study results and limits: Each naive subset displayed comparably high diversity, whereas memory CD8+ cells displayed much lower diversity. The authors found comparable surface CD5 between naive subsets and inferred TCR strength from TRB CDR3 properties. In CXCR3-positive naive cells, the TRB CDR3s were more hydrophobic than in CXCR3-negative naive cells.

The genes are TRBV4-3 and TRBJ2-2; absent DNA, TCRdb's TRBD2 call cannot be checked. Sample: naive CXCR3+ CD8+ T cells from blood. Subset meaning: CD45RO-CCR7+CD27+CD95- naive CD8+ T cells expressing CXCR3 (TNR3+). The sequence was collected from a human donor in good health. Some clones in this sample may be carry-over from other donors' samples. The CDR3 sequence: CASSPGRSAGELFF.